This T cell receptor (beta chain) came from a study of PD-1 blockade in classical Hodgkin lymphoma. Study outcomes and limitations: Patients who began taking nivolumab under 1 year after ASCT were left out. Repertoire difference causes, possibly disease activity or prior therapy, remain undefined.

Each patient's relapse followed autologous stem cell transplantation, and brentuximab vedotin exposure varied. The method was immunoSEQ multiplex PCR; TCRdb's version includes in-frame clones alone and lacks a portion of them. The table shows fewer than 30,000 clones, with approximately 87% occurring only once. As concerns this clone: Its antigen is unidentified.

The V and J ends lost 9 bases and 5 bases respectively, with 17 bases between them. The V gene's germline CDR1 is SGHNT and CDR2 YYREEE (reference sequence). The CDR3 runs 13 residues. The sequence was obtained from a human donor with classical Hodgkin lymphoma. Sample: peripheral blood mononuclear cells (PBMCs), taken before the second cycle of nivolumab. The V call is TRBV5-4, the J call TRBJ2-5; possibly TRBD2 for D (7 bases). CDR3 sequence: CATGRGDRETQYF. The CDR3 bases are TGTGCCACAGGGAGGGGGGATAGGGAGACCCAGTACTTC.